What follows are 23 T cell receptor beta chains derived from one specimen sequenced in a study of Graves' ophthalmopathy and Graves' hyperthyroidism. The authors amplified TCR beta CDR3 regions, and they did so from RNA transcripts for repertoire sequencing. Second-round multiplex PCR followed a first-round RT-PCR using HTBI primers. TCRdb used MiXCR to reprocess the multiplex PCR reads, holding one entry per CDR3 protein. Found here are roughly 1.1 million distinct CDR3 sequences, roughly 35% of them singletons; the top ten hold approximately 12%. Material: peripheral blood or thyroid tissue (not recorded which). All receptors derive from an adult man with Graves' hyperthyroidism.

The chain recombines TRBV29-1 with TRBJ2-6; D gene uncertain. This CDR3 region has 12 residues. Trimming removed 3 bases from V and 5 bases from J, with 5 bases in between. Per the germline V gene, CDR1 is SQVTM and CDR2 is ANQGSEA. The CDR3 region has the DNA TGCAGCGTTGATACGCGGGCCAACGTCCTGACTTTC. Translation: CSVDTRANVLTF. The whole variable domain, remainder taken from reference TRBV29-1 and TRBJ2-6, is SAVISQKPSRDICQRGTSLTIQCQVDSQVTMMFWYRQQPGQSLTLIATANQGSEATYESGFVIDKFPISRPNLTFSTLTVSNMSPEDSSIYLCSVDTRANVLTFGAGSRLTVL.

This clonotype has at least ten counts. The CDR3 sequence is CASSVETGINEKLFF. The CDR3 nucleotides are TGTGCCAGCAGCGTAGAGACCGGTATCAATGAAAAACTGTTTTTT. The genes are TRBV9 and TRBJ1-4, with no clear D. This CDR3 is built from 15 residues. V was cut by 0 bases and J by 5 bases, with 11 bases left in between. Per the germline V gene, CDR1 is SGDLS and CDR2 is YYNGEE.

This clonotype was seen at least ten times. The J gene is TRBJ2-2, the V gene TRBV7-8; D not resolved. The V gene's germline CDR1 is SGHVS and CDR2 FQNEAQ. With 1 base removed from V and 4 bases from J, the gap between germline ends came to 4 bases. This CDR3 is 13 amino acids long. CDR3 sequence (DNA): TGTGCCAGCAGCTTAGACTTCACCGGGGAGCTGTTTTTT. It yields the protein CASSLDFTGELFF.

This rearrangement joins TRBV27 to TRBJ2-5; 7 nucleotides match TRBD1. This CDR3 is built from 14 residues. Germline CDR1 MNHEY, CDR2 SMNVEV (reference sequence). The V segment lost 2 bases and the J segment 5 bases; nucleotides outside the gene matches: 5. The DNA of the CDR3 is TGTGCCAGCAGTTTAAAGGGGGCCTGGGAGACCCAGTACTTC. Translation: CASSLKGAWETQYF.

Ten or more counts support this clonotype. V usage is TRBV19 and J usage is TRBJ2-7; D is unclear. The CDR3 contains 11 residues. Between the trimmed V and J ends, which lost 10 bases and 7 bases, there was a span of 14 bases. The germline CDR1 and CDR2 sequences are LNHDA and SQIVND (reference sequence). The DNA for the CDR3 is TGTGCCACCACCATAGGTGGAGAGCAGTACTTC. This gives the protein CATTIGGEQYF.

This clonotype was picked up a small number of times. The CDR3 coding sequence is TGTGCCAGCAGCTTGGGGACTGGGAGCTCTGGAAACACCATATATTTT. This translates into CASSLGTGSSGNTIYF. The chain couples TRBV7-2 to TRBJ1-3; the D gene is possibly TRBD1 (5 bases). V lost 3 bases and J 0 bases, leaving 12 bases between the germline ends. Germline assignment: CDR1 SGHTA and CDR2 FQGNSA. This CDR3 is built from 16 residues.

CDR3 DNA: TGCGCCAGCAGCCAAGATCACAGAACGAACACCGGGGAGCTGTTTTTT. Protein: CASSQDHRTNTGELFF. The chain carries TRBV4-3 and TRBJ2-2; D ambiguous. Germline V gives CDR1 LGHNA, CDR2 YSLEER. The CDR3 covers 16 residues. Trimming took off 0 bases at V and 0 bases at J, with 8 bases between the two ends.

The chain carries TRBV7-2 and TRBJ2-5; tentatively, D is TRBD2 (6 bases). The CDR3 is 14 residues long. The germline gives CDR1 SGHTA, CDR2 FQGNSA. V lost 4 bases and J 5 bases, leaving 14 bases between the germline ends. CDR3 nucleotide sequence: TGTGCCAGCAGCTCTGGACTACCTTCCGAGACCCAGTACTTC. Translating gives CASSSGLPSETQYF.

This clonotype was counted a few times. This sequence joins TRBV28 and TRBJ1-5; the D is unclear. The germline V gene has CDR1 MDHEN and CDR2 SYDVKM. The CDR3 is made up of 12 amino acids. The V end was cut by 6 bases, the J end by 8 bases, with 11 bases between. In nucleotides, the CDR3 is TGTGCCAGCAGCATAAAAAGGGAGCCCCAGCATTTT. It specifies CASSIKREPQHF.

This clonotype was seen repeatedly, ten times or more. The rearrangement uses TRBV7-2 and TRBJ1-1; D is unclear. The CDR3 has 15 amino acids. Germline CDR1 SGHTA, CDR2 FQGNSA. Trimming cost V 6 bases and J 3 bases, with 17 bases left between them. The chain's CDR3 is CASSIGVAVDTEAFF. CDR3 coding DNA: TGTGCCAGCAGTATTGGGGTGGCGGTGGACACTGAAGCTTTCTTT.

Many counts were recorded for this clonotype. The chain combines TRBV7-2 with TRBJ1-2; tentatively, D is TRBD1 (5 bases). Trimming pared 2 bases from V and 3 bases from J, leaving 10 bases between. The CDR3 totals 14 residues. Germline V gene lookup returns CDR1 SGHTA and CDR2 FQGNSA. The CDR3 loop is CASSLSRADYGYTF. CDR3 in DNA: TGTGCCAGCAGCTTAAGCAGGGCGGACTATGGCTACACCTTC.

This clonotype was seen only a few times. The V gene is TRBV7-2, the J gene TRBJ1-6; maybe TRBD1 (6 bases). The germline V gene has CDR1 SGHTA and CDR2 FQGNSA. The CDR3 is 20 residues long. Trimming pared 5 bases from V and 0 bases from J, leaving 23 bases between. The CDR3 sequence: CASSLGQPSSVSSYNSPLHF. The CDR3 DNA reads TGTGCCAGCAGCCTTGGACAGCCTTCTTCCGTGAGCTCCTATAATTCACCCCTCCACTTT.

In its sample, this clonotype was seen many times. J is TRBJ2-7 and V is TRBV7-9, with 8 positions matching TRBD1. The V and J ends lost 5 bases and 3 bases, in that order; junction bases with no gene match: 9. CDR1 SEHNR and CDR2 FQNEAQ come from the germline V gene (reference sequence). The length of the CDR3 is 15 residues. In nucleotides, the CDR3 is TGTGCCAGCAGCGCAAAGACAGGGGCGATCTACGAGCAGTACTTC. This translates into CASSAKTGAIYEQYF.

This clonotype was seen a few times. V usage is TRBV10-3 and J usage is TRBJ2-1, with TRBD1 as a possible D gene (5 bases). Germline V gene lookup returns CDR1 ENHRY and CDR2 SYGVKD. Deletions cut 10 bases from V and 8 bases from J, with 18 bases between. The CDR3 extends over 13 amino acids. As DNA, the CDR3 is TGTGCCACTCTTACGACAGAGTTCCATGAGCAGTTCTTC. As protein: CATLTTEFHEQFF.

V is TRBV7-2 and J is TRBJ2-2; D might be TRBD1 or TRBD2, each matching 5 bases. This CDR3 comprises 15 residues. V shed 2 bases and J shed 4 bases, with 11 bases lying between them. The germline gives CDR1 SGHTA, CDR2 FQGNSA. The CDR3 DNA reads as TGTGCCAGCAGCTTAACCGGGACCTTCACCGGGGAGCTGTTTTTT. This codes for CASSLTGTFTGELFF.

The rearrangement links TRBV2 to TRBJ1-5; D remains ambiguous. The CDR3 spans 16 residues. Germline assignment: CDR1 SNHLY and CDR2 FYNNEI. Trimming pared 0 bases from V and 1 base from J, leaving 10 bases between. The CDR3 bases are TGTGCCAGCAGTGAAGCCGCCAGGCTGAGCAATCAGCCCCAGCATTTT. This codes for CASSEAARLSNQPQHF.

This clonotype was detected many times. This sequence joins TRBV13 and TRBJ1-1, with 7 bases that match TRBD1. Looked up from germline, CDR1 is PRHDT and CDR2 is FYEKMQ (reference sequence). The CDR3 is 14 residues long. Germline trimming cut 6 bases from V and 7 bases from J; bases unmatched to any gene: 11. This CDR3 reads CASRGTVGSYEAFF. CDR3 in DNA: TGTGCCAGCAGGGGGACAGTCGGATCTTATGAAGCTTTCTTT.

The chain combines TRBV20-1 with TRBJ2-7, with 7 bases lining up with TRBD1. In germline, CDR1 is DFQATT, CDR2 SNEGSKA (reference sequence). The V segment lost 7 bases and the J segment 0 bases; nucleotides outside the gene matches: 6. This CDR3 is built from 13 residues. The CDR3 bases are TGCAGTGTCAGGGGGTCTTACTCCTACGAGCAGTACTTC. Translated, it gives CSVRGSYSYEQYF.

The chain employs TRBV24-1 and TRBJ2-5; 10 nucleotides agree with TRBD2. The CDR3 spans 18 residues. Per germline, CDR1 KGHDR and CDR2 SFDVKD. Trimming at V came to 2 bases and at J to 1 base, leaving 9 bases not matched to a gene. The CDR3 protein is CATSDSSAGGPGQETQYF. CDR3 nucleotides: TGTGCCACCAGTGATTCGTCAGCGGGAGGGCCGGGCCAAGAGACCCAGTACTTC.

The chain recombines TRBV2 with TRBJ2-7, with D uncertain. V was pared by 6 bases and J by 3 bases, with 18 bases between. Germline CDR1 reads SNHLY; CDR2 reads FYNNEI. CDR3 length equals 15 residues. The CDR3 sequence is CASSAQGFDFYEQYF. In nucleotides, the CDR3 is TGTGCCAGCAGCGCCCAAGGGTTCGATTTCTACGAGCAGTACTTC.

J is TRBJ2-7 and V is TRBV12-3 or TRBV12-4; 8 bases line up with TRBD1. The CDR3 is made up of 15 amino acids. J was trimmed by 3 bases and V by 5 bases; bases with no gene match: 9. The CDR3: CASSKYRGTDYEQYF. CDR3 nucleotides: TGTGCCAGCAGTAAATACAGGGGGACCGACTACGAGCAGTACTTC.

The J gene is TRBJ2-7, the V gene TRBV11-2, with 8 nucleotides matching TRBD2. CDR1 and CDR2 from the germline V gene are SGHAT and FQNNGV. Germline trimming cut 7 bases from V and 4 bases from J; bases unmatched to any gene: 18. The CDR3 runs 17 residues. CDR3 coding DNA: TGTGCCAGCACCCCCCGGTTGGTAGCGGGAATTTGGTACGAGCAGTACTTC. Residues: CASTPRLVAGIWYEQYF.

This clonotype was counted ten times or more. The rearrangement uses TRBV6-5 and TRBJ2-7; tentatively, D is TRBD1 (6 bases). V was pared by 0 bases and J by 2 bases, with 8 bases between. The CDR3 has 14 residues. CDR1 and CDR2 from the germline V gene are MNHEY and SVGAGI. CDR3 sequence: CASSYSGAAYEQYF. The DNA for the CDR3 is TGTGCCAGCAGTTACTCGGGGGCAGCCTACGAGCAGTACTTC.